One and the same sample provided the 22 T cell receptor beta chains below, sequenced in a study of Ad26.COV2.S vaccination and SARS-CoV-2 variants. Using immunoSEQ multiplex PCR, the repertoire was profiled, and TCRdb retains in-frame clones only, with some absent. The profile shows approximately 97,000 clones, around 82% of them singletons. The input for sequencing was peripheral blood, taken after recovery from COVID-19. These receptors were taken from a human donor who had recovered from COVID-19.

The CDR3 is CATLRQVQTEAFF. The CDR3 region has the DNA TGTGCCACCCTCCGACAGGTGCAAACTGAAGCTTTCTTT. This chain uses TRBV10-3 with TRBJ1-1, with D perhaps matching TRBD1 (6 bases). The germline gives CDR1 ENHRY, CDR2 SYGVKD. The CDR3 totals 13 residues. Trimming cost V 10 bases and J 5 bases, with 17 bases left between them.

The J gene is TRBJ2-7, the V gene TRBV2; D may be TRBD1 (6 bases). Trimming removed 7 bases from V and 1 base from J, with 11 bases in between. The CDR3 contains 13 residues. Looked up from germline, CDR1 is SNHLY and CDR2 is FYNNEI. The CDR3 DNA sequence: TGTGCCAGCACCGGGACAAAGTCCTACGAGCAGTACTTC. This gives the protein CASTGTKSYEQYF.

The V and J genes are TRBV18 and TRBJ1-5, with D possibly TRBD1 on 5 matching bases. Germline V gene data show CDR1 as KGHSH and CDR2 as LQKENI. The CDR3 is 15 amino acids. V was trimmed by 1 base and J by 5 bases, leaving 12 bases between them. The CDR3 nucleotides are TGTGCCAGCTCACCACTTGGTACAGGCGATCAGCCCCAGCATTTT. This translates into CASSPLGTGDQPQHF.

This chain links TRBV6-5 with TRBJ2-3; D gene unclear. V lost 2 bases, J lost 0 bases, and 6 bases lay in between. The CDR3 is 14 amino acids. Germline-derived CDR1 and CDR2 are MNHEY and SVGAGI. This chain's CDR3 is CASSYQVSTDTQYF. The CDR3 bases are TGTGCCAGCAGTTACCAGGTCAGCACAGATACGCAGTATTTT.

The genes are TRBV7-2 and TRBJ2-1, with 8 bases identical to TRBD2. Germline V gene sequence: CDR1 SGHTA, CDR2 FQGNSA. V shed 4 bases and J 4 bases; nucleotides not matched to a gene: 6. This CDR3 spans 15 amino acids. CDR3 sequence (DNA): TGTGCCAGCAGCTCGGCGGGGGGCCGGTACAATGAGCAGTTCTTC. This sequence encodes CASSSAGGRYNEQFF.

The chain carries TRBV19 and TRBJ2-3; 9 positions match TRBD1. Unmatched junction bases numbered 7, after V lost 0 bases and J lost 6 bases. Germline CDR1 and CDR2: LNHDA and SQIVND (reference sequence). The CDR3 consists of 16 residues. CDR3 nucleotide sequence: TGTGCCAGTAGTATAGACCCGGGACAGGGCCGGGATACGCAGTATTTT. It yields the protein CASSIDPGQGRDTQYF.

This chain connects TRBV20-1 to TRBJ1-4; D is unresolved. Germline values: CDR1 DFQATT, CDR2 SNEGSKA (reference sequence). V lost 3 bases to trimming and J lost 8 bases, with 10 bases between them. CDR3 length: 12 residues. Written as DNA, the CDR3 is TGCAGTGCTAGTTGGACCGGCGAAAAACTGTTTTTT. This gives the protein CSASWTGEKLFF.

As DNA, the CDR3 is TGTGCCAGCAGCCCGAGGACAGGGGAAGGCGAGCAGTACTTC. It translates to CASSPRTGEGEQYF. The chain carries TRBV3-1 (or the pseudogene TRBV3-2) and TRBJ2-7; 9 bases map to TRBD1. The CDR3 is made up of 14 amino acids. The germline V gene encodes CDR1 LGHDT and CDR2 YNNKEL (reference sequence). With 4 bases clipped from V and 6 bases from J, the junction kept 7 bases outside the gene matches.

This chain links TRBV19 with TRBJ2-5, with D possibly matching TRBD1 (6 bases). Trimming removed 5 bases from V and 0 bases from J, with 7 bases in between. The CDR3 has 13 amino acids. Germline CDR1 and CDR2: LNHDA and SQIVND (reference sequence). The DNA of the CDR3 is TGTGCCAGTAGTGGGGGCCACCAAGAGACCCAGTACTTC. Translation gives CASSGGHQETQYF.

The rearrangement joins TRBV7-9 to TRBJ1-1; possible D gene TRBD1, 5 bases. This CDR3 comprises 13 residues. V lost 3 bases, J lost 4 bases, and 9 bases lay in between. CDR1 and CDR2 from the germline V gene are SEHNR and FQNEAQ (reference sequence). This CDR3 reads CASSFETVTEAFF. For the CDR3, the DNA is TGTGCCAGCAGCTTCGAGACAGTCACTGAAGCTTTCTTT.

This clone was seen only a few times. Within the sample, other DNA sequences also encode this same CDR3. This chain connects TRBV11-3 to TRBJ2-3, with TRBD1 identical over 7 bases. V dropped 3 bases and J dropped 2; count of bases not matched to a gene: 2. Germline CDR1 is SGHNT and CDR2 is YENEEA. The CDR3 is 14 amino acids. CDR3 residues: CASSLGQPTDTQYF. DNA of the CDR3: TGTGCCAGCAGCTTGGGACAGCCCACAGATACGCAGTATTTT.

This clone has more than one count but fewer than ten. This chain joins TRBV11-1 and TRBJ2-7; the D call may be TRBD1 or TRBD2 (7 bases each). Germline CDR1 SGHAT, CDR2 FQDESV (reference sequence). CDR3 size: 14 residues. The V end was cut by 3 bases, the J end by 2 bases, with 11 bases between. CDR3 nucleotides: TGTGCCAGCAGCTTCCAGGGGGGGGCCTACGAGCAGTACTTC. This codes for CASSFQGGAYEQYF.

The chain recombines TRBV18 with TRBJ1-2, with D possibly being TRBD1 (6 bases). Trimming cost V 5 bases and J 6 bases, with 25 bases left between them. There are 17 residues in the CDR3. CDR1 KGHSH and CDR2 LQKENI come from the germline V gene. The chain's CDR3 is CASSSYIHGGGANGYTF. CDR3 sequence (DNA): TGTGCCAGCTCATCGTACATACACGGTGGGGGCGCGAATGGCTACACCTTC.

The gene calls are TRBV7-3 and TRBJ2-3; 8 positions agree with TRBD2. V trimming: 0 bases; J trimming: 4 bases; junction bases outside the gene matches: 3. This CDR3 has 15 residues. The germline gives CDR1 SGHTA, CDR2 FQGTGA. This CDR3 is CASSLTSGESDTQYF. The CDR3 region has the DNA TGTGCCAGCAGCTTAACTAGCGGGGAGTCAGATACGCAGTATTTT. The variable domain in full, completed from reference TRBV7-3 and TRBJ2-3, reads GAGVSQTPSNKVTEKGKYVELRCDPISGHTALYWYRQSLGQGPEFLIYFQGTGAADDSGLPNDRFFAVRPEGSVSTLKIQRTERGDSAVYLCASSLTSGESDTQYFGPGTRLTVL.

V gene TRBV13 combines with J gene TRBJ1-6; D remains unclear. This CDR3 is built from 14 residues. Germline V gene sequence: CDR1 PRHDT, CDR2 FYEKMQ (reference sequence). V lost 0 bases, J lost 8 bases, and 8 bases lay in between. This CDR3 reads CASSLGQEDSPLHF. The CDR3 DNA reads TGTGCCAGCAGCTTAGGACAAGAAGATTCACCCCTCCACTTT.

The V and J genes are TRBV27 and TRBJ1-6; tentative D call: TRBD1 (5 bases). Trimming took off 4 bases at V and 9 bases at J, with 19 bases between the two ends. Germline-derived CDR1 and CDR2 are MNHEY and SMNVEV (reference sequence). This CDR3 contains 16 residues. The CDR3 protein is CASSSPLRGGSSPLHF. CDR3 sequence (DNA): TGTGCCAGCAGTTCTCCCCTTAGGGGCGGGAGTTCACCCCTCCACTTT.

The chain employs TRBV4-1 and TRBJ1-5; no definite D call. This CDR3 region has 13 residues. V gave up 1 base and J gave up 7 bases, with 8 bases separating them. The V gene's germline CDR1 is MGHRA and CDR2 YSYEKL. CDR3 in DNA: TGCGCCAGCAGCCAAGGGGTGCACCAGCCCCAGCATTTT. It specifies CASSQGVHQPQHF.

This rearrangement joins TRBV14 to TRBJ1-1; 9 bases match TRBD1. V trimming: 8 bases; J trimming: 1 base; junction bases outside the gene matches: 2. Germline CDR1 reads SGHDN; CDR2 reads FVKESK. This CDR3 comprises 13 residues. The CDR3 DNA reads TGTGCCAGCCGGGACAGGGCGAACACTGAAGCTTTCTTT. It is translated as CASRDRANTEAFF. Based on the CDR3 plus reference TRBV14 and TRBJ1-1, the full variable domain is EAGVTQFPSHSVIEKGQTVTLRCDPISGHDNLYWYRRVMGKEIKFLLHFVKESKQDESGMPNNRFLAERTGGTYSTLKVQPAELEDSGVYFCASRDRANTEAFFGQGTRLTVV.

In this sample, this clone turned up a few times. This chain joins TRBV2 and TRBJ1-6; D possibly corresponds to TRBD1 (6 bases). V was pared by 3 bases and J by 10 bases, with 16 bases between. The CDR3 has 15 residues. Germline V gives CDR1 SNHLY, CDR2 FYNNEI. CDR3 loop: CASSEYRVSQSPLHF. DNA of the CDR3: TGTGCCAGCAGTGAGTACAGGGTGAGTCAATCACCCCTCCACTTT. The full variable domain, rest sourced from reference TRBV2 and TRBJ1-6, is EPEVTQTPSHQVTQMGQEVILRCVPISNHLYFYWYRQILGQKVEFLVSFYNNEISEKSEIFDDQFSVERPDGSNFTLKIRSTKLEDSAMYFCASSEYRVSQSPLHFGNGTRLTVT.

The CDR3 DNA sequence: TGTGCCAGCAGTCCCAGGGGGACAGGGTCTTCAGATACGCAGTATTTT. Protein product: CASSPRGTGSSDTQYF. The rearrangement uses TRBV28 and TRBJ2-3; 9 nucleotides match TRBD1. J gave up 4 bases and V 5 bases, and 10 bases lay outside the gene matches. There are 16 residues in the CDR3. Germline-derived CDR1 and CDR2 are MDHEN and SYDVKM.

V is TRBV29-1 and J is TRBJ2-1; TRBD2 agrees at 9 bases. The germline V gene encodes CDR1 SQVTM and CDR2 ANQGSEA. J was trimmed by 9 bases and V by 6 bases; bases with no gene match: 12. The CDR3 covers 14 residues. The CDR3 coding sequence is TGCAGCGTCCCGCGGGGGGGGCCCGGGGGTGAGCAGTTCTTC. This translates into CSVPRGGPGGEQFF.

The V call is TRBV6-1, the J call TRBJ2-7; the D is unclear. The V and J ends lost 0 bases and 7 bases respectively, with 13 bases between them. The CDR3 has 14 amino acids. Germline CDR1 MNHNS, CDR2 SASEGT. The CDR3 nucleotides read TGTGCCAGCAGTGAAGCATCAGGAGTGATAGAGCAGTACTTC. This codes for CASSEASGVIEQYF.